This is a list of T cell receptor beta chains from one sample in a study of blood T cell repertoires in COVID-19. Sequencing used immunoSEQ multiplex PCR; TCRdb keeps in-frame clones, though not all of them. The table shows 310,000 or so clones, with more than 75% occurring only once. Sequencing was performed on peripheral blood. The source of these receptors is a man between 65 and 80 years old with acute or convalescent COVID-19. CDR3s include the opening cysteine and the closing phenylalanine or tryptophan. D genes are given only for firm matches. Some rows mark clone size as missing; the rest say once, few, many or name a class of expanded clone.

CDR3 DNA	CDR3 protein	V gene	J gene	D gene	clone size
TGCGCCAGCAGCTTCTTAGCGGAAACCTACAATGAGCAGTTCTTC	CASSFLAETYNEQFF	TRBV5-1	TRBJ2-1	.	.
TGTGCCAGCCGACAGGGATTTAATTCACCCCTCCACTTT	CASRQGFNSPLHF	TRBV6-5	TRBJ1-6	TRBD1	.
TGTGCCAGCAGTCCGGGGGATAGAGTTTCACCCCTCCACTTT	CASSPGDRVSPLHF	TRBV6-2/TRBV6-3	TRBJ1-6	.	once
TGTGCCAGCAGCCAAGGAAGGGGGGGGGCCCAGTACTTC	CASSQGRGGAQYF	TRBV3-1/TRBV3-2	TRBJ2-5	.	.
TGTGCCGAGGGGGAAGGGGGTTACGAGCAGTACTTC	CAEGEGGYEQYF	TRBV6-6	TRBJ2-7	.	.
TGTGCCAGCAGCAATGGACAGGGGGACGAGCAGTACTTC	CASSNGQGDEQYF	TRBV7-9	TRBJ2-7	TRBD1	.
TGCGCCAGCAGCCTGGGGGGCGGGGCCGGGACTGAAGCTTTCTTT	CASSLGGGAGTEAFF	TRBV5-1	TRBJ1-1	.	.
TGCGCCAGCAGCCAAGAACGTACAGTTGGTCTCCCTGGGGCCAACGTCCTGACTTTC	CASSQERTVGLPGANVLTF	TRBV4-1	TRBJ2-6	.	.
TGTGCCAGCAGTCTCAATCCGGGACAGATAAACAATGAGCAGTTCTTC	CASSLNPGQINNEQFF	TRBV28	TRBJ2-1	TRBD1	once
TGTGCCAGCAGCGCCCCCCCGAGGCCGGCATACACCGGGGAGCTGTTTTTT	CASSAPPRPAYTGELFF	TRBV9	TRBJ2-2	.	.
TGTGCCAGCAGTAGGGACAGGGTTCCCGAAAAACTGTTTTTT	CASSRDRVPEKLFF	TRBV6-5	TRBJ1-4	TRBD1	once
TGTGCCAGCTCACCTACTCGGGACTTTAGCTCCTACAATGAGCAGTTCTTC	CASSPTRDFSSYNEQFF	TRBV18	TRBJ2-1	.	.
TGCGCCAGCAGCTTGACGGTGATGAACACTGAAGCTTTCTTT	CASSLTVMNTEAFF	TRBV5-1	TRBJ1-1	.	.
TGTGCCAGCTCACAGGGACAGATCATCTATGGCTACACCTTC	CASSQGQIIYGYTF	TRBV18	TRBJ1-2	TRBD1	.
TGCGCCAGCAGCTACCCTGGGGAGCCGGGGGGGGAGCTGTTTTTT	CASSYPGEPGGELFF	TRBV5-1	TRBJ2-2	.	.
TGTGCCAGCAGCTTAGAAGGGGGAGCGCCGGGCGGGGAGCTGTTTTTT	CASSLEGGAPGGELFF	TRBV7-2	TRBJ2-2	.	.
TGTGCCAGCTCAGGGGCAGAATTGAACACTGAAGCTTTCTTT	CASSGAELNTEAFF	TRBV27	TRBJ1-1	.	.
TGTGCCAGCAGCTCGGAGGGTGGTTGGACGCAGTATTTT	CASSSEGGWTQYF	TRBV11-2	TRBJ2-3	.	.
TGTGCCAGCAGCGGCAATTCATTAGATACGCAGTATTTT	CASSGNSLDTQYF	TRBV7-2	TRBJ2-3	.	.
TGCGCCAGCAGCCGGACTAGCGGGAGCACAGATACGCAGTATTTT	CASSRTSGSTDTQYF	TRBV4-3	TRBJ2-3	TRBD2	.
TGTGCCAGCAGCTTAGGACCAGGGGGAGAGACCCAGTACTTC	CASSLGPGGETQYF	TRBV7-2	TRBJ2-5	TRBD1	.
TGTGCCAGCAGGCCCGGAGGACTAGCGGAACAAGAGACCCAGTACTTC	CASRPGGLAEQETQYF	TRBV5-4	TRBJ2-5	TRBD2	once
TGTGCCAGCAGTTTAGTCGGGACTGAAGCTTTCTTT	CASSLVGTEAFF	TRBV12-3/TRBV12-4	TRBJ1-1	.	.
TGTGCCAGCAGCCATACGCTTACCATAGAGGAGGAAAAACTGTTTTTT	CASSHTLTIEEEKLFF	TRBV14	TRBJ1-4	.	.
TGTGCCATTAGGGGGGACAGGGGGGATGGCTACACCTTC	CAIRGDRGDGYTF	TRBV5-4	TRBJ1-2	TRBD1	.
TGCAGTGCCAGGGGTTATGGCTACACCTTC	CSARGYGYTF	TRBV20-1	TRBJ1-2	.	.
TGTGCCTGGAGGGGTTGGGACAGGAAGACCTCTGCAACTAATGAAAAACTGTTTTTT	CAWRGWDRKTSATNEKLFF	TRBV30	TRBJ1-4	TRBD1	.
TGTGCCAGCAGTTTGGGGGGGGGTGGCTACGAGCAGTACTTC	CASSLGGGGYEQYF	TRBV28	TRBJ2-7	TRBD2	.
TGTGCCAGCTCACTCAGCGGGGTACACGTAAATGAGCAGTTCTTC	CASSLSGVHVNEQFF	TRBV18	TRBJ2-1	TRBD2	.
TGTGCCAGCAGCCTAGCGGGGGATCTTTTAGTTTATGGCTACACCTTC	CASSLAGDLLVYGYTF	TRBV5-5	TRBJ1-2	.	.
TGCGCCAGCAGCCAAGATGTTCCGCGACAGGTCGATGTAGGAGTACATAATTCACCCCTCCACTTT	CASSQDVPRQVDVGVHNSPLHF	TRBV4-3	TRBJ1-6	.	.
TGCGCCAGCAGCTTGGTATCAGGTACCAATCAGCCCCAGCATTTT	CASSLVSGTNQPQHF	TRBV5-1	TRBJ1-5	.	.
TGTGCCAGCAGCGTATACGAAGGGGGGACCCAGTACTTC	CASSVYEGGTQYF	TRBV9	TRBJ2-5	.	.
TGTGCCACTAAAAGGGGACTTGACATTTATGGCTACACCTTC	CATKRGLDIYGYTF	TRBV19	TRBJ1-2	.	.
TGCGCCAGCAACTGGGGGACTAGCGGGGGCAATGAGCAGTTCTTC	CASNWGTSGGNEQFF	TRBV5-1	TRBJ2-1	TRBD2	.
TGTGCTTGCGGTGATGTGAGAGTAAATGAGCAGTTCTTC	CACGDVRVNEQFF	TRBV12-3/TRBV12-4	TRBJ2-1	.	.
TGTGCCAGCACCAGGGTCCCGAACACCGGGGAGCTGTTTTTT	CASTRVPNTGELFF	TRBV27	TRBJ2-2	.	.
TGCGCCAGCAGCCCGGCTACTAGCGGGAGGGCGGAGGAGCAGTTCTTC	CASSPATSGRAEEQFF	TRBV5-1	TRBJ2-1	TRBD2	.
TGTGCCAGCGGGACAGGGTTTGGTGAGCAGTTCTTC	CASGTGFGEQFF	TRBV12-3/TRBV12-4	TRBJ2-1	TRBD1	.
TGTGCCAGCAGCTTCGGGGTCTCCTACGAGCAGTACTTC	CASSFGVSYEQYF	TRBV11-2	TRBJ2-7	.	.
TGTGCCAGCTCACCAGGCTCAGGGGGCGGCAATCAGCCCCAGCATTTT	CASSPGSGGGNQPQHF	TRBV18	TRBJ1-5	TRBD1	few
TGTGCTAGTGGACCGCCGGGACAGTCCTTTAATGAAAAACTGTTTTTT	CASGPPGQSFNEKLFF	TRBV12-5	TRBJ1-4	TRBD1	.